These T cell receptor beta chains were read from a single sample in a study of cytomegalovirus exposure and HLA in healthy donors. The repertoire was sequenced with immunoSEQ multiplex PCR; TCRdb's copy has only in-frame clones and lacks some. The table lists approximately 140,000 clones, about four fifths of them singletons. The sample was PBMCs. The receptors stem from a woman in her thirties or forties in good health and CMV-seronegative. CDR3s include the opening cysteine and the closing phenylalanine or tryptophan. Each record gives: V gene, CDR3 protein.

TRBV6-1	CASSVGTGSSYEQYF
TRBV19	CASSVTRSSYNSPLHF
TRBV2	CASSHSPMNTEAFF
TRBV5-6	CASSLGSGTYEQYF
TRBV29-1	CSVDYPDGVGGGYTF
TRBV28	CASSSPIAGGAYNEQFF
TRBV6-6	CASSYRAGYIGQYF
TRBV9	CASSVLGRPNTEAFF
TRBV7-6	CASSLDEGEGSPLHF
TRBV19	CASSPGTGGVSTEAFF
TRBV27	CASSPQTGGSYNEQFF
TRBV6-6	CASSYYGTTVAEAFF
TRBV27	CASALRDGGYNEQFF
TRBV28	CASSLDGGLSYEQYF
TRBV19	CASSRSFF
TRBV7-6	CASSPMGTGSYEQYF
TRBV6-5	CASSYAGGAQYF
TRBV7-9	CASSTTLTGTGNTIYF
TRBV19	CASSTGTGANSPLHF
TRBV5-8	CASSLLRGVDGYTF
TRBV28	CASSFVTSGNYEQYF
TRBV28	CASSTTSDRTHSPLHF
TRBV2	CASSAEGQETQYF
TRBV4-2	CASSQGGSNEKLFF
TRBV5-1	CASSLAPAGGSETQYF
TRBV7-2	CASSLEEWQDTEAFF
TRBV2	CARTGGRYGYTF